Each of the 32 T cell receptor beta chains below was sequenced from the same sample in a study of PD-1 blockade in classical Hodgkin lymphoma. Generated by immunoSEQ multiplex PCR, the TCRdb table keeps only in-frame clones and is missing some. Of 35,000 to 50,000 clones in the sample, around three fifths were seen once. Time point described: cycle 4 day 1 (C4D1), after 6 weeks of nivolumab. There was relapse after autologous stem cell transplantation in every patient, and there was variation in brentuximab vedotin exposure. The sequenced sample was peripheral blood mononuclear cells (PBMCs), obtained before the fourth cycle of nivolumab. The source of these receptors is a human donor with classical Hodgkin lymphoma.

This clone has only a few counts. This chain uses TRBV19 with TRBJ1-2, with D uncertain. The ends were cut back, 2 bases at V and 4 bases at J, with 14 bases in the middle. Looked up from germline, CDR1 is LNHDA and CDR2 is SQIVND (reference sequence). This CDR3 spans 15 amino acids. CDR3 protein: CASSIRAASGYGYTF. CDR3 bases: TGTGCCAGTAGTATACGAGCGGCCAGCGGCTATGGCTACACCTTC.

The chain has TRBV6-6 and TRBJ1-2; weak D call: TRBD1 (5 bases). The germline gives CDR1 MNHNY, CDR2 SVGAGI (reference sequence). This CDR3 has 13 residues. With 8 bases removed from V and 2 bases from J, the gap between germline ends came to 12 bases. This chain's CDR3 is CASHRGSNYGYTF. Here the CDR3 DNA reads TGTGCCAGCCATCGGGGGAGCAACTATGGCTACACCTTC.

The V and J genes are TRBV30 and TRBJ1-5, with D uncertain. The CDR3 totals 14 residues. CDR1 GTSNPN and CDR2 SVGIG come from the germline V gene (reference sequence). V lost 1 base, J lost 4 bases, and 11 bases lay in between. The CDR3 spells CAWSEGVGNQPQHF. For the CDR3, the DNA is TGTGCCTGGAGTGAGGGTGTGGGTAATCAGCCCCAGCATTTT.

The chain links TRBV20-1 to TRBJ2-1; D gene uncertain. The CDR3 is made up of 11 amino acids. V was cut by 1 base and J by 7 bases, with 5 bases left in between. Looked up from germline, CDR1 is DFQATT and CDR2 is SNEGSKA (reference sequence). CDR3 region: CSARGPNEQFF. The DNA for the CDR3 is TGCAGTGCTAGAGGGCCGAATGAGCAGTTCTTC.

J is TRBJ1-5 and V is TRBV7-9; possible D gene TRBD1, 6 bases. The germline gives CDR1 SEHNR, CDR2 FQNEAQ (reference sequence). This CDR3 region has 14 residues. V was shortened by 5 bases and J by 4 bases, with 12 bases between the two germline ends. CDR3 nucleotide sequence: TGTGCCAGCAGCACCGGGACACTGAATCAGCCCCAGCATTTT. Its protein is CASSTGTLNQPQHF.

The V gene is TRBV28, the J gene TRBJ1-2, with 8 bases matching TRBD1. CDR1 and CDR2 from the germline V gene are MDHEN and SYDVKM. J gave up 1 base and V 8 bases, and 12 bases lay outside the gene matches. The CDR3 length is 16 residues. The CDR3 DNA reads as TGTGCCAGCCAGGGGGGCGGACAGGGTCGTAACTATGGCTACACCTTC. It is translated as CASQGGGQGRNYGYTF.

The chain couples TRBV6-5 to TRBJ1-2, with D unresolved. The CDR3 consists of 14 residues. CDR1 and CDR2 (germline): MNHEY, SVGAGI. Trimming pared 8 bases from V and 6 bases from J, leaving 19 bases between. CDR3 amino acids: CASSVNFQDHGYTF. CDR3 nucleotides: TGTGCCAGCTCAGTTAATTTCCAGGACCATGGCTACACCTTC.

The genes are TRBV18 and TRBJ1-1; no definite D call. The CDR3 runs 12 residues. Germline loops: CDR1 KGHSH, CDR2 LQKENI. V was shortened by 1 base and J by 6 bases, with 6 bases between the two germline ends. The CDR3, as DNA: TGTGCCAGCTCACCACTGGGGTCTGAAGCTTTCTTT. Amino acid sequence: CASSPLGSEAFF. The full variable domain, rest sourced from reference TRBV18 and TRBJ1-1, is NAGVMQNPRHLVRRRGQEARLRCSPMKGHSHVYWYRQLPEEGLKFMVYLQKENIIDESGMPKERFSAEFPKEGPSILRIQQVVRGDSAAYFCASSPLGSEAFFGQGTRLTVV.

The genes are TRBV27 and TRBJ2-5, with unresolved D. Trimming cost V 5 bases and J 5 bases, with 15 bases left between them. The length of the CDR3 is 14 residues. Germline CDR1 reads MNHEY; CDR2 reads SMNVEV (reference sequence). CDR3: CASSKLLQGETQYF. CDR3 nucleotide sequence: TGTGCCAGCAGTAAGCTCCTACAAGGGGAGACCCAGTACTTC.

Regarding this clone: Germline and junction disagree at one end, which may indicate a read error. This chain links TRBV2 with TRBJ1-5, with 7 bases identical to TRBD1. The CDR3 totals 14 residues. Germline V gene lookup returns CDR1 SNHLY and CDR2 FYNNEI. CDR3 sequence: CASSKPDRNPAPAF. DNA of the CDR3: TGTGCCAGCAGTAAACCGGACAGGAACCCAGCCCCAGCATTT.

The genes are TRBV28 and TRBJ2-7; tentatively, D is TRBD1 or TRBD2 (5 bases each). Trimming removed 5 bases from V and 3 bases from J, with 17 bases in between. The CDR3 is made up of 15 amino acids. Germline V gives CDR1 MDHEN, CDR2 SYDVKM. CDR3 DNA sequence: TGTGCCAGCAGTCGTTACCGGGACGCGGGCTACGAGCAGTACTTC. It translates to CASSRYRDAGYEQYF.

This clone was counted between two and nine times. J is TRBJ1-4 and V is TRBV9; the match to TRBD1 covers 7 bases. CDR1 and CDR2 (germline): SGDLS, YYNGEE. The trim removed 0 bases at V and 7 bases at J, leaving 9 bases unmatched. The CDR3 is 16 residues long. This CDR3 reads CASSVELGGMGEKLFF. The CDR3 nucleotides are TGTGCCAGCAGCGTAGAACTAGGGGGCATGGGTGAAAAACTGTTTTTT.

This clone was seen only once. The V call is TRBV5-6, the J call TRBJ2-7, with TRBD2 matching 14 bases. This CDR3 is built from 15 residues. Germline V gene sequence: CDR1 SGHDT, CDR2 YYEEEE. The J segment lost 3 bases and the V segment lost 4 bases, leaving 3 bases of the junction unmatched. CDR3 nucleotides: TGTGCCAGCAGCCAAGGACTAGCGGGAGGCTACGAGCAGTACTTC. This gives the protein CASSQGLAGGYEQYF.

The chain recombines TRBV5-1 with TRBJ2-3; possible D gene TRBD1, 5 bases. The germline V gene encodes CDR1 SGHRS and CDR2 YFSETQ. This CDR3 contains 14 residues. The ends were cut back, 0 bases at V and 6 bases at J, with 11 bases in the middle. CDR3 nucleotide sequence: TGCGCCAGCAGCTTGGTCGAAGGGGCGGATACGCAGTATTTT. Protein: CASSLVEGADTQYF.

This chain joins TRBV10-3 and TRBJ2-7; 10 bases map to TRBD1. This CDR3 contains 15 residues. Losses at the gene ends were 6 bases for V and 0 bases for J; bases not matched to a gene: 5. CDR1 and CDR2 from the germline V gene are ENHRY and SYGVKD. CDR3 amino acids: CAIRDRDRGSYEQYF. In DNA, the CDR3 is TGTGCCATCAGAGACCGGGACAGGGGCTCCTACGAGCAGTACTTC.

CDR3 bases: TGTGCCAGCAGTTTATCTGGCAGCGACCGTCTCGAGCAGTACTTC. It yields the protein CASSLSGSDRLEQYF. V gene TRBV28 combines with J gene TRBJ2-7, with D unresolved. The CDR3 runs to 15 residues. Trimming took off 1 base at V and 6 bases at J, with 16 bases between the two ends. Germline CDR1 and CDR2: MDHEN and SYDVKM.

The V gene is TRBV7-2, the J gene TRBJ2-2; D is possibly TRBD1 (6 bases). The germline CDR1 and CDR2 sequences are SGHTA and FQGNSA. The V end was cut by 1 base, the J end by 3 bases, with 9 bases between. This CDR3 has 15 amino acids. DNA for the CDR3: TGTGCCAGCAGCTTAGGAGGGGGTGACACCGGGGAGCTGTTTTTT. This sequence encodes CASSLGGGDTGELFF. Complete variable domain (other parts from reference TRBV7-2 and TRBJ2-2): GAGVSQSPSNKVTEKGKDVELRCDPISGHTALYWYRQSLGQGLEFLIYFQGNSAPDKSGLPSDRFSAERTGGSVSTLTIQRTQQEDSAVYLCASSLGGGDTGELFFGEGSRLTVL.

CDR3 DNA: TGTGCCAGTAGTACAGACCGGGCCCGGGAGTATGGCTACACCTTC. As protein: CASSTDRAREYGYTF. The V gene is TRBV19, the J gene TRBJ1-2, with D uncertain. V lost 4 bases, J lost 5 bases, and 17 bases lay in between. Per the germline V gene, CDR1 is LNHDA and CDR2 is SQIVND (reference sequence). The CDR3 loop spans 15 amino acids.

V is TRBV11-3 and J is TRBJ2-1; 9 positions agree with TRBD2. Germline V CDR1 and CDR2: SGHNT, YENEEA. This CDR3 region has 16 residues. V trimming: 5 bases; J trimming: 5 bases; junction bases outside the gene matches: 10. CDR3 residues: CASSQRASGGNNEQFF. DNA of the CDR3: TGTGCCAGCAGCCAAAGGGCCAGCGGGGGGAACAATGAGCAGTTCTTC.

The CDR3 sequence: CASSSGSAGAKNIQYF. The CDR3 coding sequence is TGCGCCAGCAGCTCAGGATCTGCGGGGGCCAAAAACATTCAGTACTTC. V gene TRBV5-1 combines with J gene TRBJ2-4, with TRBD2 as a possible D gene (6 bases). Trimming took 3 bases from V and 1 from J, leaving 14 bases between them. There are 16 residues in the CDR3. CDR1 and CDR2 from the germline V gene are SGHRS and YFSETQ. Based on the CDR3 plus reference TRBV5-1 and TRBJ2-4, the full variable domain is KAGVTQTPRYLIKTRGQQVTLSCSPISGHRSVSWYQQTPGQGLQFLFEYFSETQRNKGNFPGRFSGRQFSNSRSEMNVSTLELGDSALYLCASSSGSAGAKNIQYFGAGTRLSVL.

The chain combines TRBV2 with TRBJ1-5, with a weak D call TRBD1 (5 bases). Germline values: CDR1 SNHLY, CDR2 FYNNEI. Trimming left V 7 bases short and J 3 bases short, with 16 bases between. The CDR3 runs to 15 residues. The CDR3 loop is CASNLEGATNQPQHF. The DNA of the CDR3 is TGTGCCAGCAATCTTGAAGGGGCTACCAATCAGCCCCAGCATTTT.

The sample holds many counts of this clone. The chain uses TRBV5-6 and TRBJ2-4; the D gene could be TRBD1 or TRBD2 (7 bases each). Germline assignment: CDR1 SGHDT and CDR2 YYEEEE. Trimming shortened V by 5 bases and J by 0 bases, and 12 bases separated the two germline ends. CDR3 length equals 15 residues. This chain's CDR3 is CASRAGQLAKNIQYF. The CDR3 DNA reads TGTGCCAGCAGAGCGGGACAGCTAGCCAAAAACATTCAGTACTTC.

This clone has more than one count but fewer than ten. V usage is TRBV6-5 and J usage is TRBJ2-3; no reliable D call. Trimming took off 4 bases at V and 7 bases at J, with 6 bases between the two ends. This CDR3 spans 11 amino acids. The germline CDR1 and CDR2 sequences are MNHEY and SVGAGI. CDR3 nucleotides: TGTGCCAGCAGTTTTAGGTATACGCAGTATTTT. Its protein product is CASSFRYTQYF.

The chain employs TRBV28 and TRBJ2-7, with 8 bases aligning to TRBD1. Germline CDR1 is MDHEN and CDR2 is SYDVKM. The ends lost 7 bases at V and 7 bases at J; junction bases unmatched: 15. The CDR3 loop spans 15 amino acids. CDR3 in DNA: TGTGCCAGCACCGCCCCCGAGACAGGGGCCGTGGAGCAGTACTTC. Encoded protein: CASTAPETGAVEQYF. The full variable domain, rest sourced from reference TRBV28 and TRBJ2-7, is DVKVTQSSRYLVKRTGEKVFLECVQDMDHENMFWYRQDPGLGLRLIYFSYDVKMKEKGDIPEGYSVSREKKERFSLILESASTNQTSMYLCASTAPETGAVEQYFGPGTRLTVT.

Note on this clone: Other DNA sequences within the sample encode an identical CDR3. The rearrangement joins TRBV30 to TRBJ1-1; tentative D call: TRBD1 (5 bases). The CDR3 covers 16 residues. Trimming cost V 2 bases and J 6 bases, with 22 bases left between them. Germline V gene sequence: CDR1 GTSNPN, CDR2 SVGIG (reference sequence). The CDR3 DNA is TGTGCCTGGAGTTTTAGTGGCCTTCAGGGATCCGCTGAAGCTTTCTTT. It yields the protein CAWSFSGLQGSAEAFF. Complete variable domain (other parts from reference TRBV30 and TRBJ1-1): SQTIHQWPATLVQPVGSPLSLECTVEGTSNPNLYWYRQAAGRGLQLLFYSVGIGQISSEVPQNLSASRPQDRQFILSSKKLLLSDSGFYLCAWSFSGLQGSAEAFFGQGTRLTVV.

The V and J genes are TRBV9 and TRBJ2-5; 9 bases match TRBD2. CDR3 length: 16 amino acids. The J segment lost 0 bases and the V segment lost 1 base, leaving 4 bases of the junction unmatched. The V gene's germline CDR1 is SGDLS and CDR2 YYNGEE. The CDR3 DNA sequence: TGTGCCAGCAGCGTACGGGGACTAGCATACCAAGAGACCCAGTACTTC. It yields the protein CASSVRGLAYQETQYF.

The genes are TRBV27 and TRBJ2-1; D gene unclear. The CDR3 extends over 14 amino acids. V dropped 4 bases and J dropped 7 bases, with 14 bases sitting between them. Per the germline V gene, CDR1 is MNHEY and CDR2 is SMNVEV (reference sequence). DNA for the CDR3: TGTGCCAGCAGTTCCATAGTCCTCGTAAATGAGCAGTTCTTC. It is translated as CASSSIVLVNEQFF.

V gene TRBV28 combines with J gene TRBJ2-4; D possibly corresponds to TRBD2 (5 bases). This CDR3 is built from 15 residues. The germline V gene encodes CDR1 MDHEN and CDR2 SYDVKM. Trimming took off 7 bases at V and 0 bases at J, with 13 bases between the two ends. The CDR3 sequence is CASTSGTLAKNIQYF. As DNA, the CDR3 is TGTGCCAGCACTTCGGGAACCCTAGCCAAAAACATTCAGTACTTC.

The chain couples TRBV25-1 to TRBJ1-2; 7 nucleotides line up with TRBD1. Germline CDR1 reads MGHDK; CDR2 reads SYGVNS. Trimming at V came to 6 bases and at J to 1 base, leaving 2 bases not matched to a gene. This CDR3 comprises 13 residues. CDR3 nucleotide sequence: TGTGCCAGCAGGGACAGGAGTAACTATGGCTACACCTTC. Residues: CASRDRSNYGYTF.

The chain combines TRBV28 with TRBJ2-5, with 7 nucleotides matching TRBD1. Germline assignment: CDR1 MDHEN and CDR2 SYDVKM. V lost 6 bases, J lost 1 base, and 5 bases stayed unmatched. This CDR3 has 14 residues. CDR3 sequence reads: CASSSGTAQETQYF. The CDR3 nucleotides are TGTGCCAGCAGCTCAGGGACAGCCCAAGAGACCCAGTACTTC.

There are a few counts of this clone. V usage is TRBV9 and J usage is TRBJ2-7; 13 bases agree with TRBD2. J lost 4 bases, V lost 4 bases, and 5 bases had no gene match. Germline CDR1 is SGDLS and CDR2 is YYNGEE. The CDR3 runs 15 residues. This CDR3 is CASSSEGLAGYEQYF. The CDR3, as DNA: TGTGCCAGCAGCAGCGAGGGACTAGCGGGATACGAGCAGTACTTC.

As to this clone: A read error may explain this, as a much larger clone is one base away. The V call is TRBV5-6, the J call TRBJ2-3; D is ambiguous. This CDR3 is built from 11 residues. V lost 1 base to trimming and J lost 6 bases, with 3 bases between them. Germline CDR1 SGHDT, CDR2 YYEEEE. The CDR3 nucleotides read TGTGCCAGCAGCTTGAGGGATACGCAGTATTTT. Amino acids: CASSLRDTQYF.